This T cell receptor beta chain is drawn from a study of blood T cell repertoires in COVID-19. In the study overall: The cDNA or gDNA used as material had been derived from T cells, B-cell-depleted T cells, or PBMCs.

V lost 8 bases and J lost 1, with 10 bases in between. The length of the CDR3 is 13 residues. Germline assignment: CDR1 MGHDK and CDR2 SYGVNS. Per the original data handling: The authors estimated nucleated cell counts from reference gene primer amplification. Here immunoSEQ multiplex PCR was the method, and the copy in TCRdb shows in-frame clones only, minus some. V and J calls and clone size are those listed in that table; D and trimming were worked out from the DNA. The repertoire consists of 200,000 to 250,000 clones, with roughly 80% occurring once and the leading ten covering roughly 7%. The chain links TRBV25-1 to TRBJ2-3; D possibly corresponds to TRBD2 (6 bases). Input material: peripheral blood. The sequence derives from a woman at least 80 years old with COVID-19, enrolled during active disease. CDR3 nucleotide sequence: TGTGCCAGCGGCGGGGTGCGCACAGATACGCAGTATTTT. Translating gives CASGGVRTDTQYF.